This T cell receptor (beta chain) comes out of a study of blood T cell repertoires in COVID-19. Repertoires were generated with immunoSEQ multiplex PCR, while TCRdb's copy carries only in-frame clones and drops some. The table records just under 85,000 clones, 70% to 90% of them present only once. The V gene's germline CDR1 is LNHDA and CDR2 SQIVND (reference sequence). The CDR3 has 13 residues. The ends lost 10 bases at V and 6 bases at J; junction bases unmatched: 7. The sequenced sample was peripheral blood. The chain carries TRBV19 and TRBJ2-1; the match to TRBD1 covers 9 bases. This TCR was sampled from an older man with active or convalescent COVID-19. The CDR3 loop reads CATEQGAGNEQFF. CDR3 sequence (DNA): TGTGCCACCGAACAGGGGGCTGGCAATGAGCAGTTCTTC.